This T cell receptor (beta chain) was identified in a study of shared clonotypes between healthy human individuals (dated by TCRdb to 2018 to 2021). About the investigation overall: A couple of women and a few men aged 18 to 49 years were included in the cohort. To estimate repertoire size and how much clonotype sharing occurs between individuals, the study deeply sequenced the blood TCR repertoires of several healthy adults. Per donor, leukapheresis produced somewhere between about 0.8 and 9.5 billion PBMCs. To increase sequencing depth and limit assay-specific biases, different laboratories used diverse techniques to prepare libraries and sequence TCR repertoires. Per donor, three plates each were used for CD4 naive and CD4 memory, two for CD8 naive, and one for CD8 memory.

This clone showed up just once. Its binding antigen is unknown. Per-base qualities were not stored, and no clone one base away is much larger. From its cysteine to its phenylalanine, the CDR3 spans 15 amino acids. The read is trimmed to its CDR3 DNA, 45 bases read in frame from base 1. As encoded in the germline V gene (reference sequence), CDR1 is SEHNR while CDR2 is FQNEAQ. V is pruned by 5 bases and J by 4 bases, leaving 7 bases of the junction without a gene match. General findings and caveats noted by the study authors: Higher generation probabilities were observed for clonotypes shared by all four sorted-subset donors than for non-shared clonotypes. The genetic and exposure-history diversity represented was limited by the small number of donors. Pairwise subsampling indicated that sequencing depth was expected to affect the degree of clonotype sharing among donors. Even with the large sequencing depth, rarefaction of the sorted-subset datasets indicated that sequencing was incomplete. Sharing across a few donors was observed for approximately 5% of naive CD4, under 4% of naive CD8, over 2% of memory CD4, and roughly 0.43% of memory CD8 clonotypes. Sampling was limited to blood, and TCR repertoires in tissue likely differ from TCR repertoires in blood. Estimated clonotype richness was generally larger for naive than for memory subsets.

CD8 naive samples were obtained by positive selection for CCR7 among CD45RO-negative cells, yielding a CD45RA+CCR7+ population from which TemRA cells were excluded. The donors were healthy, HIV-negative adults with no recently reported acute infections or vaccinations. Every donor was a Caucasian adult residing in Nashville, Tennessee, USA. After blood collection by leukapheresis, PBMCs were isolated using Ficoll-Histopaque density gradient centrifugation and then cryopreserved in the vapor phase of liquid nitrogen. Purity and quantity of every magnetically sorted T cell population were checked by analytical flow cytometry. Genomic DNA was isolated from every sorted fraction and measured by UV absorbance on a Nanodrop 2000c. Using the deep immunoSEQ assay, TCR CDR3 regions were amplified from genomic DNA by multiplex PCR. Extracted genomic DNA from each cell subset was distributed evenly across all wells of several immunoSEQ 96-well plates, and each plate was treated as a replicate. For sorted subsets, about 200 ng genomic DNA, equal to 25,000 to 35,000 T cell genomes, was loaded into each replicate PCR. Purified libraries were measured with a Qubit 3.0 fluorometer, size-checked on a Bioanalyzer 2100, and measured again with the KAPA Library Quantification kit. Each immunoSEQ 96-well plate was sequenced on its own single-read 150-cycle Illumina NextSeq 550 flow cell. Concerning the study's data processing: Because the immunoSEQ output included only junctional sequences and no quality scores, the filtering could not be the same as the filtering used for full-length reads. Sequences were annotated with PyIR, a Python wrapper for IgBLAST v1.9, using IMGT germline references to assign V/J genes and CDR3. Reads were filtered out if the reads had weak V/J assignments (E-value above 1e-6), no CDR3, stop codons, out-of-frame junctions, or ambiguous translated residues. V3J clonotypes were defined as sequences sharing an identical inferred V gene, J gene, and CDR3 amino acid sequence. The percentage overlap between two repertoires was calculated by dividing the number of shared unique clonotypes by the size of the smaller repertoire. Richness of each repertoire was evaluated using RTK rarefaction, the Chao1 estimator, and Recon v2.1 estimates of unobserved clonotypes. For all TCRbeta clonotypes obtained by the gDNA method from a handful of donors, generation probabilities were computed with OLGA. TCRdb carries this immuneACCESS record with in-frame sequences only. Its versions omit some clonotypes, under half of them owing to an unresolved V gene in the studies checked, with the rest unexplained. The V and J calls and clone size were taken over from that table, and D and trimming were inferred from the DNA. Recorded for this sample are roughly 650,000 clones; approximately 96% of them occurred a single time. The top ten clones comprise 0.11% of the sample.

This receptor was taken from a woman in her twenties or thirties in good health. Sequenced: naive CD8+ T cells sorted from blood. The cell subset or site label corresponds to: CD45RA+CCR7+. The rearranged chain carries TRBV7-9 and TRBJ2-4, with 8 bases in between that match TRBD1. The DNA sequence follows: TGTGCCAGCAGCGATACAACAGGGGGGAAAAACATTCAGTACTTC. Its product reads: CASSDTTGGKNIQYF.